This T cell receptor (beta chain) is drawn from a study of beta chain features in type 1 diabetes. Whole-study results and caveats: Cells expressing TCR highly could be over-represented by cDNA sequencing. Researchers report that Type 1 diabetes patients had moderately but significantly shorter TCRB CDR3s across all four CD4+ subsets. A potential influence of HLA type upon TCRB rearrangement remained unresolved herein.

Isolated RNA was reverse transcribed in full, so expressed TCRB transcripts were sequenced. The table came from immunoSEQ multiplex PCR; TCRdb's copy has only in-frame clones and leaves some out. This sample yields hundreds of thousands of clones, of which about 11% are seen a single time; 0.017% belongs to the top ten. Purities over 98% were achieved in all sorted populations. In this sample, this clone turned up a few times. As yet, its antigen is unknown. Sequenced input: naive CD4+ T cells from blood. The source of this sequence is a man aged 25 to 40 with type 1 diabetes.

CDR3 in amino acids: CASRSSRDSDQDGYF. The CDR3, as DNA: TGTGCCAGCAGAAGTTCCCGGGACAGCGATCAAGATGGGTACTTC. The rearrangement uses TRBV28 and TRBJ2-7; 7 bases match TRBD1. With 6 bases clipped from V and 12 bases from J, the junction kept 20 bases outside the gene matches. The CDR3 is 15 residues long. Per germline, CDR1 MDHEN and CDR2 SYDVKM.